The 11 T cell receptor beta chains below come from one sample, sequenced in a study of T cells in tuberculosis. Documented time point: new active TB diagnosis, blood taken before or within 7 days of starting treatment. Using immunoSEQ multiplex PCR, the repertoire was profiled, and TCRdb retains in-frame clones only, with some absent. The profile shows 30,000 to 35,000 clones, 70% to 90% of them singletons. The sequencing used PBMCs, collected at tuberculosis diagnosis. The source of these receptors is an adult with tuberculosis.

The chain links TRBV4-3 to TRBJ1-2; possibly TRBD1 for D (6 bases). CDR1 is LGHNA, CDR2 YSLEER, per germline. There are 18 residues in the CDR3. Trimming pared 0 bases from V and 3 bases from J, leaving 20 bases between. For the CDR3, the DNA is TGCGCCAGCAGCCAAGATCCCACAGGGCGTCTGAATCACTATGGCTACACCTTC. This sequence encodes CASSQDPTGRLNHYGYTF.

This clone occurred a few times. This chain links TRBV7-2 with TRBJ1-2; D is ambiguous. CDR3 length: 14 residues. The germline V gene encodes CDR1 SGHTA and CDR2 FQGNSA. V was trimmed by 1 base and J by 8 bases, leaving 14 bases between them. This CDR3 is CASSLGAQARGYTF. The CDR3, as DNA: TGTGCCAGCAGCTTAGGGGCGCAGGCGAGAGGCTACACCTTC.

The V gene is TRBV28, the J gene TRBJ1-2; D is ambiguous. V was pared by 2 bases and J by 7 bases, with 14 bases between. The CDR3 is made up of 14 amino acids. Per germline, CDR1 MDHEN and CDR2 SYDVKM. CDR3 nucleotide sequence: TGTGCCAGCAGTTTAGTGGAGGGAGTCTCTGGCTACACCTTC. This codes for CASSLVEGVSGYTF.

The V call is TRBV14, the J call TRBJ2-3, with 7 bases aligning to TRBD2. In germline, CDR1 is SGHDN, CDR2 FVKESK. V dropped 2 bases and J dropped 6; count of bases not matched to a gene: 8. This CDR3 has 15 amino acids. CDR3 bases: TGTGCCAGCAGCCAACGGCGGGAGCGGTCGGATACGCAGTATTTT. This sequence encodes CASSQRRERSDTQYF.

This sequence joins TRBV28 and TRBJ1-1; no definite D call. This CDR3 is 14 amino acids long. Germline V CDR1 and CDR2: MDHEN, SYDVKM. Trimming removed 6 bases at V and 1 base at J, with 12 bases between. CDR3 in DNA: TGTGCCAGCAGCTTAGGGCCGACGAACACTGAAGCTTTCTTT. Protein product: CASSLGPTNTEAFF.

This chain uses TRBV6-5 with TRBJ1-2; possibly TRBD1 for D (6 bases). Trimming pared 6 bases from V and 0 bases from J, leaving 11 bases between. The CDR3 spans 14 residues. CDR1 and CDR2 from the germline V gene are MNHEY and SVGAGI. CDR3 region: CASSRDTTNYGYTF. Here the CDR3 DNA reads TGTGCCAGCAGCCGGGACACCACTAACTATGGCTACACCTTC.

The rearrangement uses TRBV6-1 and TRBJ1-1; tentative D call: TRBD1 (5 bases). V was cut by 6 bases and J by 8 bases, with 10 bases left in between. This CDR3 is 11 amino acids long. Germline V lookup: CDR1 MNHNS, CDR2 SASEGT. The CDR3 loop reads CASSDWTEAFF. CDR3 nucleotide sequence: TGTGCCAGCAGCGACTGGACAGAAGCTTTCTTT.

This chain joins TRBV19 and TRBJ2-1; 9 bases are shared with TRBD2. Trimming took 9 bases from V and 8 from J; bases not matched to a gene: 11. CDR1 LNHDA and CDR2 SQIVND come from the germline V gene (reference sequence). This CDR3 is built from 14 residues. In DNA form, the CDR3 reads TGTGCCAGCGGTCGAGCGGGAGGAGTATATGAGCAGTTCTTC. Its translation is CASGRAGGVYEQFF.

Regarding this clone: The conserved closing phenylalanine or tryptophan is absent in this CDR3, likely reflecting a read error. The limits of the CDR3 on the DNA are not certain, so only TCRdb's listed CDR3 is given. The chain uses TRBV23-1 and TRBJ2-7; the DNA was not compared with TRBD1, the D call given in the table. TRBV23-1 is placed among ORFs of uncertain function. The CDR3 totals 19 residues, both ends included. The CDR3 sequence is CASSQSYSKPGQGLSDRPG.

This chain connects TRBV7-6 to TRBJ2-1, with D perhaps TRBD1 (6 bases). The germline V gene has CDR1 SGHVS and CDR2 FNYEAQ. The V and J ends lost 4 bases and 2 bases respectively, with 12 bases between them. The CDR3 length is 15 residues. The CDR3 nucleotides read TGTGCCAGCAGCTCTTCCACAGGGCCCTACAATGAGCAGTTCTTC. As protein: CASSSSTGPYNEQFF.

V usage is TRBV19 and J usage is TRBJ1-1; D is perhaps TRBD1 (6 bases). The CDR3 totals 14 residues. Germline V gene sequence: CDR1 LNHDA, CDR2 SQIVND (reference sequence). Deletions cut 5 bases from V and 2 bases from J, with 12 bases between. The DNA for the CDR3 is TGTGCCAGTAGTCCCACAGGGTTAAACACTGAAGCTTTCTTT. Translated: CASSPTGLNTEAFF.